One sample yielded the 15 T cell receptor beta chains listed below, sequenced in a study of shared T cell receptors in the human thymus. Produced via immunoSEQ multiplex PCR; TCRdb's table is partial and in-frame only. The data contain about 500,000 clones, 75% to 85% of them singletons. The sample was also linked to a second study, of human thymus T cells.

Sequencing used thymocytes. Source of these receptors: a boy under two years old with a congenital heart defect.

The chain combines TRBV6-5 with TRBJ1-5; 8 nucleotides match TRBD1. This CDR3 region has 15 residues. The trim removed 6 bases at V and 1 base at J, leaving 5 bases unmatched. Per the germline V gene, CDR1 is MNHEY and CDR2 is SVGAGI. CDR3 amino acids: CASSPGTGSNQPQHF. DNA for the CDR3: TGTGCCAGCAGCCCCGGGACAGGAAGCAATCAGCCCCAGCATTTT.

The V and J genes are TRBV6-1 and TRBJ2-7, with D possibly matching TRBD1 (6 bases). Trimming removed 5 bases at V and 5 bases at J, with 16 bases between. The CDR3 consists of 14 residues. Looked up from germline, CDR1 is MNHNS and CDR2 is SASEGT. CDR3 nucleotide sequence: TGTGCCAGCAGTCCGAAACTCAGGGGCCACGAGCAGTACTTC. Translating it yields CASSPKLRGHEQYF.

The chain links TRBV14 to TRBJ1-1; tentatively, D is TRBD1 (5 bases). Germline values: CDR1 SGHDN, CDR2 FVKESK. The CDR3 is 19 amino acids. V was pared by 0 bases and J by 0 bases, with 20 bases between. As DNA, the CDR3 is TGTGCCAGCAGCCAAGAGGTAGGGGCACGGTTTACAATGAACACTGAAGCTTTCTTT. The encoded protein is CASSQEVGARFTMNTEAFF.

The J gene is TRBJ2-3, the V gene TRBV29-1; weak D call: TRBD2 (6 bases). Germline-derived CDR1 and CDR2 are SQVTM and ANQGSEA. V dropped 6 bases and J dropped 4 bases, with 14 bases sitting between them. This CDR3 spans 13 amino acids. In nucleotides, the CDR3 is TGCAGCGTGACATGGGGGGTTCCAGATACGCAGTATTTT. It yields the protein CSVTWGVPDTQYF.

The chain couples TRBV4-1 to TRBJ2-3; 12 nucleotides agree with TRBD2. Germline loops: CDR1 MGHRA, CDR2 YSYEKL. Trimming cost V 4 bases and J 1 base; bases outside gene matches: 12. This CDR3 has 19 amino acids. The CDR3 nucleotides read TGCGCCAGCAGCCGAAGTCGGACTAGCGGGAATAAGGGCACAGATACGCAGTATTTT. Translating it yields CASSRSRTSGNKGTDTQYF.

The chain recombines TRBV28 with TRBJ2-1; D call uncertain. The CDR3 totals 15 residues. CDR1 and CDR2 from the germline V gene are MDHEN and SYDVKM. Trimming stripped 5 bases from V and 2 bases from J, with 13 bases between. The CDR3 coding sequence is TGTGCCAGCAGTGTAACAGTAGGCGCCTACAATGAGCAGTTCTTC. Its protein is CASSVTVGAYNEQFF. Looking up the rest from reference TRBV28 and TRBJ2-1 gives the full variable domain: DVKVTQSSRYLVKRTGEKVFLECVQDMDHENMFWYRQDPGLGLRLIYFSYDVKMKEKGDIPEGYSVSREKKERFSLILESASTNQTSMYLCASSVTVGAYNEQFFGPGTRLTVL.

Only a few counts were recorded for this clone. This sequence joins TRBV20-1 and TRBJ2-5; 9 nucleotides match TRBD2. The CDR3 covers 11 residues. Unmatched junction bases numbered 6, after V lost 3 bases and J lost 13 bases. The V gene's germline CDR1 is DFQATT and CDR2 SNEGSKA (reference sequence). CDR3 bases: TGCAGTGCTAGGGTTAGCGGGAGTCCGTACTTC. Amino acid sequence: CSARVSGSPYF.

The genes are TRBV14 and TRBJ2-1; TRBD2 aligns across 9 bases. Germline trimming cut 2 bases from V and 4 bases from J; bases unmatched to any gene: 9. Germline V lookup: CDR1 SGHDN, CDR2 FVKESK. The length of the CDR3 is 17 residues. The CDR3 reads CASSQYISGGLYNEQFF. CDR3 DNA sequence: TGTGCCAGCAGCCAATATATAAGCGGGGGGCTATACAATGAGCAGTTCTTC.

The rearrangement uses TRBV10-1 and TRBJ2-1, with 7 bases fitting TRBD2. Trimming took 4 bases from V and 0 from J; bases not matched to a gene: 6. The CDR3 totals 16 residues. Germline CDR1 and CDR2: WNHNN and SYGVQD (reference sequence). CDR3 in amino acids: CASSVSRGSSYNEQFF. The CDR3 nucleotides are TGCGCCAGCAGTGTCTCGCGGGGGTCCTCCTACAATGAGCAGTTCTTC.

This clone has more than one count but fewer than ten. The V gene is TRBV5-1, the J gene TRBJ2-5; 10 bases match TRBD1. Germline CDR1 SGHRS, CDR2 YFSETQ. The CDR3 spans 18 residues. The J segment lost 2 bases and the V segment lost 7 bases, leaving 17 bases of the junction unmatched. The CDR3 DNA reads as TGCGCCAGCCTCCCCAGGGACAGGGGTTCCTATAGGCAAGAGACCCAGTACTTC. This codes for CASLPRDRGSYRQETQYF. The whole variable domain, filled in from reference TRBV5-1 and TRBJ2-5, reads KAGVTQTPRYLIKTRGQQVTLSCSPISGHRSVSWYQQTPGQGLQFLFEYFSETQRNKGNFPGRFSGRQFSNSRSEMNVSTLELGDSALYLCASLPRDRGSYRQETQYFGPGTRLLVL.

The genes are TRBV27 and TRBJ2-7; D may be TRBD1 (5 bases). The CDR3 has 16 residues. Germline CDR1 is MNHEY and CDR2 is SMNVEV (reference sequence). V dropped 2 bases and J dropped 3 bases, with 17 bases sitting between them. CDR3 residues: CASSLNPGQKNYEQYF. CDR3 coding DNA: TGTGCCAGCAGTTTAAACCCCGGACAAAAGAACTACGAGCAGTACTTC.

The CDR3 DNA is TGTGCCAGCAGTCTGGGACTAGCGGGAAGTGATACGCAGTATTTT. It encodes CASSLGLAGSDTQYF. This rearrangement joins TRBV27 to TRBJ2-3; 13 nucleotides match TRBD2. The germline gives CDR1 MNHEY, CDR2 SMNVEV (reference sequence). The CDR3 covers 15 residues. With 5 bases clipped from V and 6 bases from J, the junction kept 5 bases outside the gene matches.

The chain is built from TRBV15 and TRBJ2-3, with TRBD1 as a possible D gene (8 bases). The germline gives CDR1 LNHNV, CDR2 YYDKDF (reference sequence). V was clipped by 2 bases and J by 2 bases, with 20 bases between them. The CDR3 has 18 amino acids. The CDR3, as DNA: TGTGCCACCAGCAGAATATGGACAGGGAGGGGGGCCACAGATACGCAGTATTTT. This gives the protein CATSRIWTGRGATDTQYF. The whole variable domain, remainder taken from reference TRBV15 and TRBJ2-3, is DAMVIQNPRYQVTQFGKPVTLSCSQTLNHNVMYWYQQKSSQAPKLLFHYYDKDFNNEADTPDNFQSRRPNTSFCFLDIRSPGLGDTAMYLCATSRIWTGRGATDTQYFGPGTRLTVL.

This clone was counted between two and nine times. The V call is TRBV5-1, the J call TRBJ2-2, with TRBD2 as a possible D gene (5 bases). V shed 2 bases and J shed 5 bases, with 13 bases lying between them. Per the germline V gene, CDR1 is SGHRS and CDR2 is YFSETQ. The length of the CDR3 is 15 residues. In DNA, the CDR3 is TGCGCCAGCAGCTTCTTTAGCGAGGAAACCGGGGAGCTGTTTTTT. Encoded protein: CASSFFSEETGELFF.

This chain joins TRBV19 and TRBJ1-2; TRBD1 matches 7 bases. The CDR3 consists of 17 residues. V trimming: 2 bases; J trimming: 5 bases; junction bases outside the gene matches: 14. The V gene's germline CDR1 is LNHDA and CDR2 SQIVND (reference sequence). The CDR3 coding sequence is TGTGCCAGTAGTATAAGGGACAGACAGAGACCTCTTTATGGCTACACCTTC. It translates to CASSIRDRQRPLYGYTF.